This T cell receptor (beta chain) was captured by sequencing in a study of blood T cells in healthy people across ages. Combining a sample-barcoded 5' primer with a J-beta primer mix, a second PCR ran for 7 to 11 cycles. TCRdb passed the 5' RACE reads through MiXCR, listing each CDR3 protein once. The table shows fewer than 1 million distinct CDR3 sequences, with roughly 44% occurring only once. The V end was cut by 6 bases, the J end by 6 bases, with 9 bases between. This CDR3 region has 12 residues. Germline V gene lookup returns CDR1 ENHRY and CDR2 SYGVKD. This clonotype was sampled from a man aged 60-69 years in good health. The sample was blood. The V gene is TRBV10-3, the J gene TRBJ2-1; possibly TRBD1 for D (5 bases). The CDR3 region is CAISLTANEQFF. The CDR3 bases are TGTGCCATCAGCCTGACAGCCAATGAGCAGTTCTTC.